These 19 T cell receptor beta chains were all obtained from the same sample, sequenced in a study of PD-L1 blockade in urothelial cancer. Time point specified: pretreatment peripheral blood. Sequencing was performed with immunoSEQ multiplex PCR; in TCRdb, only in-frame clones are kept and a portion is missing. The sample lists tens of thousands of clones, about four fifths occurring once. The sample consisted of PBMCs, taken around atezolizumab (anti-PD-L1) treatment. The source of these receptors is a man between 65 and 85 years old with urothelial cancer.

The count of this clone is one. The chain carries TRBV18 and TRBJ2-1; D possibly corresponds to TRBD2 (5 bases). CDR3 length equals 12 residues. The V end was cut by 5 bases, the J end by 7 bases, with 9 bases between. Germline V lookup: CDR1 KGHSH, CDR2 LQKENI. CDR3 DNA sequence: TGTGCCAGCTCAACAGCGGTTAATGAGCAGTTCTTC. Translating gives CASSTAVNEQFF. Using reference TRBV18 and TRBJ2-1 for the parts outside the CDR3, the full variable domain is NAGVMQNPRHLVRRRGQEARLRCSPMKGHSHVYWYRQLPEEGLKFMVYLQKENIIDESGMPKERFSAEFPKEGPSILRIQQVVRGDSAAYFCASSTAVNEQFFGPGTRLTVL.

This chain connects TRBV7-9 to TRBJ1-1; unclear D gene. V gave up 7 bases and J gave up 2 bases, with 8 bases separating them. The CDR3 contains 12 residues. The germline gives CDR1 SEHNR, CDR2 FQNEAQ (reference sequence). The CDR3 here is CASNSLNTEAFF. CDR3 DNA sequence: TGTGCCAGCAACTCCCTTAACACTGAAGCTTTCTTT.

The chain uses TRBV9 and TRBJ2-5; 13 nucleotides match TRBD2. The CDR3 spans 19 residues. V dropped 3 bases and J dropped 0; count of bases not matched to a gene: 11. Germline V gene lookup returns CDR1 SGDLS and CDR2 YYNGEE. The CDR3 here is CASSARAGLAGSYQETQYF. In nucleotides, the CDR3 is TGTGCCAGCAGCGCGAGAGCGGGACTAGCGGGATCGTACCAAGAGACCCAGTACTTC.

The V and J genes are TRBV27 and TRBJ1-2, with TRBD1 identical over 7 bases. V shed 4 bases, J shed 5 bases, and the junction held 4 bases outside the gene matches. The CDR3 is 13 amino acids. Germline CDR1 MNHEY, CDR2 SMNVEV (reference sequence). This CDR3 reads CASSYGDSYGYTF. CDR3 DNA: TGTGCCAGCAGTTACGGGGACAGTTATGGCTACACCTTC.

The CDR3 bases are TGTGCCAGCAGCCAACAGCGGGGGGGCCGTGATACGCAGTATTTT. Translating it yields CASSQQRGGRDTQYF. The chain recombines TRBV11-2 with TRBJ2-3, with 10 bases aligning to TRBD2. The CDR3 is 15 amino acids. Germline assignment: CDR1 SGHAT and CDR2 FQNNGV. The junction had 8 bases not matched to a gene; V was cut back by 5 bases and J by 6 bases.

This clone has only a few counts. V is TRBV7-3 and J is TRBJ2-2; D might be TRBD1 (5 bases). The V end was cut by 4 bases, the J end by 4 bases, with 7 bases between. Germline CDR1 SGHTA, CDR2 FQGTGA. The CDR3 loop spans 13 amino acids. The CDR3 is CASSSRATGELFF. The CDR3 nucleotides read TGTGCCAGCAGCTCCAGGGCCACCGGGGAGCTGTTTTTT. The whole variable domain, remainder taken from reference TRBV7-3 and TRBJ2-2, is GAGVSQTPSNKVTEKGKYVELRCDPISGHTALYWYRQSLGQGPEFLIYFQGTGAADDSGLPNDRFFAVRPEGSVSTLKIQRTERGDSAVYLCASSSRATGELFFGEGSRLTVL.

The chain links TRBV14 to TRBJ1-2; D is ambiguous. Trimming left V 0 bases short and J 3 bases short, with 5 bases between. Germline V lookup: CDR1 SGHDN, CDR2 FVKESK. The CDR3 spans 13 residues. In DNA, the CDR3 is TGTGCCAGCAGCCAAGACAGATACTATGGCTACACCTTC. The encoded protein is CASSQDRYYGYTF.

This rearrangement joins TRBV2 to TRBJ2-5; TRBD2 is a possible D gene (5 bases). The CDR3 has 16 amino acids. Germline CDR1 reads SNHLY; CDR2 reads FYNNEI. Trimming took 6 bases from V and 1 from J, leaving 18 bases between them. In nucleotides, the CDR3 is TGTGCCAGCAGGGCCGGTAATAGCGCAACCCAAGAGACCCAGTACTTC. Translation gives CASRAGNSATQETQYF.

This chain connects TRBV30 to TRBJ1-5; no firm D call. Germline V gives CDR1 GTSNPN, CDR2 SVGIG (reference sequence). The germline V and J ends were trimmed by 1 base and 1 base, with 5 bases remaining between them. The CDR3 sequence is 13 residues long. As DNA, the CDR3 is TGTGCCTGGAGTGGGGAGAGCAATCAGCCCCAGCATTTT. This encodes CAWSGESNQPQHF.

The DNA for the CDR3 is TGTGCCACTCCAATTAGGGGGGCACTGGCGGGAGGTCAGCAAGAGACCCAGTACTTC. Its translation is CATPIRGALAGGQQETQYF. V gene TRBV28 combines with J gene TRBJ2-5; 8 nucleotides match TRBD2. There are 19 residues in the CDR3. The germline gives CDR1 MDHEN, CDR2 SYDVKM. V shed 10 bases and J 2 bases; nucleotides not matched to a gene: 24.

CDR3 coding DNA: TGTGCCAGCAGCTTAGAGGTGACAGGGGGCAACTACGAGCAGTACTTC. Translating gives CASSLEVTGGNYEQYF. The chain combines TRBV11-3 with TRBJ2-7; 10 nucleotides align to TRBD1. From germline, CDR1 is SGHNT and CDR2 YENEEA. V shed 0 bases and J 3 bases; nucleotides not matched to a gene: 5. The CDR3 sequence is 16 residues long.

This sequence joins TRBV13 and TRBJ2-7, with 7 bases lining up with TRBD1. Trimming cost V 5 bases and J 3 bases; bases outside gene matches: 4. Germline assignment: CDR1 PRHDT and CDR2 FYEKMQ (reference sequence). This CDR3 has 13 residues. The CDR3 DNA follows: TGTGCCAGCAGCATATGGGACAGCTACGAGCAGTACTTC. Translated, it gives CASSIWDSYEQYF.

The chain combines TRBV11-3 with TRBJ2-1, with D possibly being TRBD2 (7 bases). Trimming shortened V by 4 bases and J by 0 bases, and 13 bases separated the two germline ends. CDR1 and CDR2 from the germline V gene are SGHNT and YENEEA. This CDR3 region has 16 residues. This chain's CDR3 is CASSSAAGHSYNEQFF. In DNA, the CDR3 is TGTGCCAGCAGCTCCGCAGCGGGACACTCCTACAATGAGCAGTTCTTC.

The V call is TRBV5-4, the J call TRBJ2-1; 7 positions agree with TRBD2. Germline CDR1 reads SGHNT; CDR2 reads YYREEE (reference sequence). Trimming took 4 bases from V and 3 from J; bases not matched to a gene: 4. The CDR3 covers 14 residues. The DNA for the CDR3 is TGTGCCAGCAGCCTGGGGGGGGGCTACAATGAGCAGTTCTTC. Encoded protein: CASSLGGGYNEQFF. Combining the CDR3 with reference TRBV5-4 and TRBJ2-1 gives the whole variable domain ETGVTQSPTHLIKTRGQQVTLRCSSQSGHNTVSWYQQALGQGPQFIFQYYREEENGRGNFPPRFSGLQFPNYSSELNVNALELDDSALYLCASSLGGGYNEQFFGPGTRLTVL.

The CDR3: CASGRDRGFNTGELFF. The CDR3 DNA reads TGTGCCAGCGGCCGGGACAGGGGATTTAACACCGGGGAGCTGTTTTTT. This chain links TRBV2 with TRBJ2-2, with 10 positions matching TRBD1. Germline CDR1 reads SNHLY; CDR2 reads FYNNEI. This CDR3 region has 16 residues. With V trimmed by 8 bases and J by 2 bases, 8 bases remained unmatched. The whole variable domain, filled in from reference TRBV2 and TRBJ2-2, reads EPEVTQTPSHQVTQMGQEVILRCVPISNHLYFYWYRQILGQKVEFLVSFYNNEISEKSEIFDDQFSVERPDGSNFTLKIRSTKLEDSAMYFCASGRDRGFNTGELFFGEGSRLTVL.

In nucleotides, the CDR3 is TGTGCCAGTAGTATCACGCGGGGGGACGAGCAGTTCTTC. Translation gives CASSITRGDEQFF. The chain recombines TRBV19 with TRBJ2-1, with 8 bases aligning to TRBD2. This CDR3 is 13 amino acids long. Germline trimming cut 3 bases from V and 10 bases from J; bases unmatched to any gene: 5. Germline V gives CDR1 LNHDA, CDR2 SQIVND (reference sequence).

The rearrangement joins TRBV11-2 to TRBJ2-1; TRBD2 aligns across 9 bases. Looked up from germline, CDR1 is SGHAT and CDR2 is FQNNGV. The CDR3 runs 15 residues. V dropped 2 bases and J dropped 4; count of bases not matched to a gene: 3. In DNA form, the CDR3 reads TGTGCCAGCAGCTTATCTAGCGGGGTTTACAATGAGCAGTTCTTC. Protein product: CASSLSSGVYNEQFF. Based on the CDR3 plus reference TRBV11-2 and TRBJ2-1, the full variable domain is EAGVAQSPRYKIIEKRQSVAFWCNPISGHATLYWYQQILGQGPKLLIQFQNNGVVDDSQLPKDRFSAERLKGVDSTLKIQPAKLEDSAVYLCASSLSSGVYNEQFFGPGTRLTVL.

This chain links TRBV30 with TRBJ2-7, with D unresolved. Germline V gene sequence: CDR1 GTSNPN, CDR2 SVGIG (reference sequence). The CDR3 runs to 12 residues. Trimming pared 7 bases from V and 6 bases from J, leaving 16 bases between. The CDR3 reads CASITRAREQYF. Here the CDR3 DNA reads TGTGCCTCGATAACCCGAGCCCGCGAGCAGTACTTC.

This clone was detected once. The chain combines TRBV6-5 with TRBJ1-5; 9 bases match TRBD1. Germline CDR1 reads MNHEY; CDR2 reads SVGAGI. The CDR3 covers 15 residues. J lost 3 bases, V lost 4 bases, and 4 bases had no gene match. CDR3 sequence reads: CASSLLQGANQPQHF. In DNA form, the CDR3 reads TGTGCCAGCAGTTTGTTACAGGGGGCCAATCAGCCCCAGCATTTT.